Reported below is one TCR beta chain. Its specificity is not known. The record originates from a study of human T cells and chemical hapten exposure. Study summary: Weekly diphenylcyclopropenone doses were given to patients' scalps across the approximately 26-week study.

Findings and caveats of the study: TCRs at high frequency, those above 1 in 1000, did not change with DPC sensitization.

This CDR3 region has 15 residues. Trimming pared 5 bases from V and 0 bases from J, leaving 14 bases between. The V gene's germline CDR1 is MNHNY and CDR2 SVGAGI (reference sequence). TCRdb used MiXCR to reprocess the RACE reads, holding one entry per CDR3 protein. The sample carries over 70,000 distinct CDR3 sequences, 8.5% recorded once. Time point here: patch test 2, 6 weeks after DPC sensitization. As to treatment: therapeutic diphenylcyclopropenone sensitization with weekly scalp DPC. Alopecia patients deemed DPC-suitable, aged 18 to 70, excluding pregnancy. The sequence came from a woman aged 45-65 years with alopecia areata. Some clones in this sample may be carry-over from other donors' samples. Specimen: whole blood, collected in connection with sensitization to the hapten diphenylcyclopropenone (DPC). V gene TRBV6-6 combines with J gene TRBJ2-7; weak D call: TRBD1 (6 bases). Here the CDR3 reads CASSTLGANSYEQYF. In DNA, the CDR3 is TGTGCCAGCAGTACCCTGGGGGCAAACTCCTACGAGCAGTACTTC.